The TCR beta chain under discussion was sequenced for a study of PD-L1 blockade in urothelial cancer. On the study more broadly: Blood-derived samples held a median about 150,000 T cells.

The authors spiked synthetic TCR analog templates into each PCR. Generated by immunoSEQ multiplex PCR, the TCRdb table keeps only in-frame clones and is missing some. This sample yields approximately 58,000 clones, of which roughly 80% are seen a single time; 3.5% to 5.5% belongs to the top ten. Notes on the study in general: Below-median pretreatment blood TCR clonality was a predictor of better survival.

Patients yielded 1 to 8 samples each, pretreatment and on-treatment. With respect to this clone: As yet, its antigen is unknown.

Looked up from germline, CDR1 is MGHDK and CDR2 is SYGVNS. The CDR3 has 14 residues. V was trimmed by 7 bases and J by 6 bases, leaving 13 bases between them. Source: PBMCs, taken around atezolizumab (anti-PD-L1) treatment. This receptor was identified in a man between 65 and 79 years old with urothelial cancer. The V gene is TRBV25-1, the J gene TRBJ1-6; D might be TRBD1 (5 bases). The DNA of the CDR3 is TGTGCCAGCACCAGAGACAGCCCTAATTCACCCCTCCACTTT. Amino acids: CASTRDSPNSPLHF.